The text below deals with one T cell receptor beta chain. No antigen is known for it. Those patients with uncontrolled infection, other autoimmune disease, pregnancy or lactation were excluded. Orbital computed tomography and thyroid ultrasound, together with serum TRAb and thyroxine and clinical symptoms, were used for diagnoses. This sample was included in a study of T cells in Graves' hyperthyroidism and ophthalmopathy. Overall study results and limits: Blood also carried most thyroid clonotypes expanded above 0.001.

Amplified TCR beta CDR3 regions came from RNA transcripts. The HTBI primer set was used in a first-round RT-PCR of the TCR CDR3. TCRdb processed the multiplex PCR reads anew with MiXCR; each CDR3 protein has one entry. The table lists some 800,000 distinct CDR3 sequences, over 35% of them singletons, with 7.5% to 9.5% in the top ten. The TCR sequence derives from a man aged 18 to 30 with Graves' hyperthyroidism. The sample consisted of blood.

The CDR3, as DNA: TGTGCCAGCAGTTGGGACAGGAACGAGCAGTACTTC. Amino acids: CASSWDRNEQYF. The chain joins TRBV7-3 to TRBJ2-7, with TRBD1 matching over 8 bases. The CDR3 has 12 residues. CDR1 SGHTA and CDR2 FQGTGA come from the germline V gene. The ends lost 6 bases at V and 5 bases at J; junction bases unmatched: 3.